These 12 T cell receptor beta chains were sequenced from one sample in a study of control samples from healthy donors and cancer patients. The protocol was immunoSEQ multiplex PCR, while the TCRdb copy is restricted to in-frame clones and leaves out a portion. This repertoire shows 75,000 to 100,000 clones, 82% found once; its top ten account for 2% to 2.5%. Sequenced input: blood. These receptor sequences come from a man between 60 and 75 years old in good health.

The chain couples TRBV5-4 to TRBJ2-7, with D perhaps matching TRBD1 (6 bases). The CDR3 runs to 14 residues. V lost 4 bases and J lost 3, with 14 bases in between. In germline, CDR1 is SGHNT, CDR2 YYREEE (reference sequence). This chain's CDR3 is CASSAPGHVYEQYF. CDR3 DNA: TGTGCCAGCAGCGCCCCGGGACACGTCTACGAGCAGTACTTC.

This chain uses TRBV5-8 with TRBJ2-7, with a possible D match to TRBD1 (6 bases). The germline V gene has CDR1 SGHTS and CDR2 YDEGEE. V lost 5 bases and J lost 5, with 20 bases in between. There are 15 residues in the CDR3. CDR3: CASRHLEDSYDEQYF. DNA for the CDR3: TGTGCCAGCAGACACCTCGAGGACAGCTACGACGAGCAGTACTTC.

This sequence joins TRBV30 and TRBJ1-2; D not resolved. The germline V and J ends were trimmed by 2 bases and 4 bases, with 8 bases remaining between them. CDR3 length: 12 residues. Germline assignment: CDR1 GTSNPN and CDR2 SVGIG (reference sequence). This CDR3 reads CAWSYPTYGYTF. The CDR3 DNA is TGTGCCTGGAGTTATCCCACCTATGGCTACACCTTC.

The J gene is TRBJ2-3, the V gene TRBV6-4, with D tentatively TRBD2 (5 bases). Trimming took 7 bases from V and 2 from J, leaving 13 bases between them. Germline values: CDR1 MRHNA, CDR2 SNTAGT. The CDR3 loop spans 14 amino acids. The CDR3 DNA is TGTGCCAGCAAAGTTAACGGGGACACAGATACGCAGTATTTT. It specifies CASKVNGDTDTQYF.

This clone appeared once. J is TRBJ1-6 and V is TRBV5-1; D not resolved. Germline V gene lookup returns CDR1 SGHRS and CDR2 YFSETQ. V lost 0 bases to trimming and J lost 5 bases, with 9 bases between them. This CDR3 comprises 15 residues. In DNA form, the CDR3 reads TGCGCCAGCAGCTTGGCGGAGGGAGATAATTCACCCCTCCACTTT. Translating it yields CASSLAEGDNSPLHF.

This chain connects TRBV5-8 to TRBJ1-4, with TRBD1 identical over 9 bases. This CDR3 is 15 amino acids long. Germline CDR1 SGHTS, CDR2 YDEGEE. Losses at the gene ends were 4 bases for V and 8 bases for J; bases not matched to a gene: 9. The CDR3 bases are TGTGCCAGCAGCATTGGGACAGGGACGGAGGAAAAACTGTTTTTT. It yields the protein CASSIGTGTEEKLFF.

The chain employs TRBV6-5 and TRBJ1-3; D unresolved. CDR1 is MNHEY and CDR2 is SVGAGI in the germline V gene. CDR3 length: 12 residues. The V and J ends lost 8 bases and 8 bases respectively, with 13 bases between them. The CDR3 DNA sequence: TGTGCCAGCCCCTACGGCACAGACACCATATATTTT. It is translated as CASPYGTDTIYF.

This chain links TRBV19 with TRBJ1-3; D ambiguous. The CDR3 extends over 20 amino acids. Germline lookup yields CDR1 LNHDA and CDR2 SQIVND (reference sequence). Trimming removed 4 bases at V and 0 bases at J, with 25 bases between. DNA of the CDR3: TGTGCCAGTAGTAACCCCTTCCTGTGGACCGTCCGAAACTCTGGAAACACCATATATTTT. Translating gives CASSNPFLWTVRNSGNTIYF.

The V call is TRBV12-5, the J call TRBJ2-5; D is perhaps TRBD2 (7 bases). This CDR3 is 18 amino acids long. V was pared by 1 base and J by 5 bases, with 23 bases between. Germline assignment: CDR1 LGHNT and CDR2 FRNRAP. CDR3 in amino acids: CASGLGYGGQGCGETQYF. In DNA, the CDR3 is TGTGCTAGTGGTTTGGGATACGGGGGGCAGGGATGTGGGGAGACCCAGTACTTC.

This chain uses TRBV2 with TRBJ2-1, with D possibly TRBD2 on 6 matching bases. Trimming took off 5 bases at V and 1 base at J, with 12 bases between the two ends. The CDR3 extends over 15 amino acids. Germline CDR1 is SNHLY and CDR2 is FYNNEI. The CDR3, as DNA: TGTGCCAGCAGTAAAGGGGACTTGTCCTACAATGAGCAGTTCTTC. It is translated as CASSKGDLSYNEQFF.

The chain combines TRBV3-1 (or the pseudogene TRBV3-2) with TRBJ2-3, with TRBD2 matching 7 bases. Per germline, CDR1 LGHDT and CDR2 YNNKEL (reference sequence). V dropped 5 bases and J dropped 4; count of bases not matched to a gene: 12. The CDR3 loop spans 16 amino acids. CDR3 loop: CASSSGGGRTADTQYF. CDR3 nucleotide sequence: TGTGCCAGCAGCTCGGGGGGAGGGAGGACCGCAGATACGCAGTATTTT.

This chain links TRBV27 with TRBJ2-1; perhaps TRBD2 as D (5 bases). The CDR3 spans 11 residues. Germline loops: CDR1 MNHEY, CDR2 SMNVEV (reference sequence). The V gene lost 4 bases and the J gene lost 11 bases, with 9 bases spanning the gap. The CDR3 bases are TGTGCCAGCAGTTCGGGGAAGAAGCAGTTCTTC. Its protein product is CASSSGKKQFF.